This T cell receptor (beta chain) was recorded in a study of T cells after yellow fever vaccination. The study, taken as a whole, reports: A faster peak, day 5 versus 15, was reached by the weaker secondary response. In post-booster samples, most primary-vaccination clones reappeared (96% CD4, 70% to 90% CD8).

For TCR, cDNA came from 5'RACE template switching, which added a universal primer site and UMIs. TCRdb fed the 5' RACE reads into MiXCR, producing one record per CDR3 protein. In the table there are a few hundred thousand distinct CDR3 sequences, 6.9% of which are singletons. This clonotype appeared many times. The antigen is not known. The CDR3 runs to 15 residues. Germline V gene data show CDR1 as SGHRS and CDR2 as YFSETQ. Trimming took 4 bases from V and 5 from J, leaving 17 bases between them. The sample in question was CD4+ T cells sorted from PBMCs, obtained 15 days after the yellow fever booster vaccination. This TCR derives from a man aged 25 to 40 who received the YFV17D yellow fever vaccine. V usage is TRBV5-1 and J usage is TRBJ2-3, with D hard to call. The CDR3 loop is CASSQTPYLLDTQYF. DNA for the CDR3: TGCGCCAGCAGCCAGACTCCCTACCTCCTAGATACGCAGTATTTT.